Below are 17 T cell receptor beta chains sequenced from a single sample in a study of T cells after yellow fever vaccination (dated by TCRdb to the late 2010s). In the paper's terms, the treatment or condition label means: live attenuated yellow fever vaccine strain. Library prep was done by 5' RACE. Sequenced using an Illumina HiSeq 2500. Using fastp at Q25 and MiXCR, TCRdb reprocessed the public reads and kept productive beta chains. Each CDR3 protein gets just one entry, which takes the most common genes and DNA from the rows behind it. The sample table holds tens of thousands of distinct CDR3 sequences, of which just under 8% were seen once. The top ten clonotypes cover around 38% of the sample. The sequencing here drew on CD8+ T cells sorted from PBMCs, taken on the day of the yellow fever booster vaccination. The receptor source for this set is a man aged 25 to 40 who received the YFV17D yellow fever vaccine.

In this sample, this clonotype turned up many times. The chain couples TRBV5-4 to TRBJ2-1; a possible D gene is TRBD2 (5 bases). Germline V CDR1 and CDR2: SGHNT, YYREEE (reference sequence). This CDR3 is 12 amino acids long. Trimming took off 7 bases at V and 6 bases at J, with 11 bases between the two ends. This chain's CDR3 is CASRGLANEQFF. In nucleotides, the CDR3 is TGTGCCAGCCGAGGACTGGCCAATGAGCAGTTCTTC.

The sample holds a few counts of this clonotype. The chain recombines TRBV2 with TRBJ1-5; D is perhaps TRBD1 (6 bases). The CDR3 totals 14 residues. The germline V gene has CDR1 SNHLY and CDR2 FYNNEI. Deletions cut 6 bases from V and 5 bases from J, with 14 bases between. CDR3: CASRTGSGHQPQHF. The CDR3 DNA sequence: TGTGCCAGCAGAACAGGGTCTGGCCATCAGCCCCAGCATTTT.

This clonotype was picked up a small number of times. This sequence joins TRBV24-1 and TRBJ1-4; no definite D call. The germline V and J ends were trimmed by 1 base and 8 bases, with 4 bases remaining between them. Germline assignment: CDR1 KGHDR and CDR2 SFDVKD. The CDR3 runs to 12 residues. CDR3 nucleotides: TGTGCCACCAGTGATTTAGGAGAAAAACTGTTTTTT. It yields the protein CATSDLGEKLFF.

The sample holds many counts of this clonotype. The rearrangement joins TRBV7-9 to TRBJ2-1, with D perhaps TRBD2 (7 bases). The germline CDR1 and CDR2 sequences are SEHNR and FQNEAQ (reference sequence). The CDR3 covers 13 residues. The V end was cut by 4 bases, the J end by 7 bases, with 11 bases between. The CDR3 region is CASSWTAGNEQFF. The DNA for the CDR3 is TGTGCCAGCAGCTGGACAGCGGGAAATGAGCAGTTCTTC.

This clonotype was observed at least ten times. The V gene is TRBV18, the J gene TRBJ2-1; D is unresolved. Germline lookup yields CDR1 KGHSH and CDR2 LQKENI. The CDR3 is made up of 14 amino acids. Deletions cut 5 bases from V and 0 bases from J, with 8 bases between. The CDR3 DNA follows: TGTGCCAGCTCATTCGGAAGCTCCTACAATGAGCAGTTCTTC. It codes for CASSFGSSYNEQFF.

This clonotype was detected a few times. V and J are TRBV11-2 and TRBJ2-3, with TRBD2 as a possible D gene (6 bases). V was pared by 1 base and J by 2 bases, with 13 bases between. CDR1 is SGHAT, CDR2 FQNNGV, per germline. CDR3 length equals 16 residues. This CDR3 is CASSLAGRRDTDTQYF. CDR3 in DNA: TGTGCCAGCAGCTTAGCTGGGCGGAGGGACACAGATACGCAGTATTTT.

This clonotype was observed at least ten times. V usage is TRBV4-2 and J usage is TRBJ2-5; TRBD1 matches 9 bases. Trimming at V came to 2 bases and at J to 14 bases, leaving 9 bases not matched to a gene. The germline CDR1 and CDR2 sequences are LGHNA and YNFKEQ. This CDR3 is 13 amino acids long. CDR3 nucleotides: TGTGCCAGCAGCCAAAATACAGGGGGCTGGTCCTACTTC. Its translation: CASSQNTGGWSYF.

A few counts support this clonotype. The chain combines TRBV9 with TRBJ2-7, with 11 bases matching TRBD1. Germline V gives CDR1 SGDLS, CDR2 YYNGEE. The CDR3 totals 14 residues. The V segment lost 4 bases and the J segment 7 bases; nucleotides outside the gene matches: 7. CDR3 protein: CASSPRTGGGEQYF. The CDR3, as DNA: TGTGCCAGCAGCCCTAGGACAGGGGGCGGTGAGCAGTACTTC.

The V gene is TRBV4-2, the J gene TRBJ2-1; D is undetermined. Trimming removed 0 bases from V and 8 bases from J, with 5 bases in between. Germline V gives CDR1 LGHNA, CDR2 YNFKEQ. This CDR3 has 12 residues. Here the CDR3 DNA reads TGTGCCAGCAGCCAAGATGGAGATGAGCAGTTCTTC. Encoded protein: CASSQDGDEQFF.

The chain employs TRBV7-8 and TRBJ2-2, with 10 bases aligning to TRBD2. J was trimmed by 3 bases and V by 4 bases; bases with no gene match: 2. This CDR3 spans 15 amino acids. Germline assignment: CDR1 SGHVS and CDR2 FQNEAQ. CDR3 sequence (DNA): TGTGCCAGCAGCTCCCTAGCGGGAGACACCGGGGAGCTGTTTTTT. Protein product: CASSSLAGDTGELFF. Full variable domain (rest looked up from reference TRBV7-8 and TRBJ2-2): GAGVSQSPRYKVAKRGQDVALRCDPISGHVSLFWYQQALGQGPEFLTYFQNEAQLDKSGLPSDRFFAERPEGSVSTLKIQRTQQEDSAVYLCASSSLAGDTGELFFGEGSRLTVL.

The chain carries TRBV11-2 and TRBJ2-1; 9 nucleotides agree with TRBD2. The CDR3 runs 14 residues. The V and J ends lost 6 bases and 9 bases, in that order; junction bases with no gene match: 9. CDR1 and CDR2 from the germline V gene are SGHAT and FQNNGV. The DNA of the CDR3 is TGTGCCAGCAGTGGTGCGGGAGGGCCTTTTGAGCAGTTCTTC. This encodes CASSGAGGPFEQFF.

Here the CDR3 reads CASSFTPYRDRASDLTF. CDR3 sequence (DNA): TGTGCCAGCAGCTTTACCCCCTACCGGGACAGGGCCTCCGACCTGACTTTC. The chain joins TRBV7-3 to TRBJ2-6, with 9 positions matching TRBD1. In germline, CDR1 is SGHTA, CDR2 FQGTGA. The J segment lost 15 bases and the V segment lost 3 bases, leaving 18 bases of the junction unmatched. The CDR3 covers 17 residues. The full variable domain, rest sourced from reference TRBV7-3 and TRBJ2-6, is GAGVSQTPSNKVTEKGKYVELRCDPISGHTALYWYRQSLGQGPEFLIYFQGTGAADDSGLPNDRFFAVRPEGSVSTLKIQRTERGDSAVYLCASSFTPYRDRASDLTFGAGSRLTVL.

This clonotype was counted only a few times. The rearrangement uses TRBV2 and TRBJ2-1; tentatively, D is TRBD2 (6 bases). Germline CDR1 is SNHLY and CDR2 is FYNNEI. CDR3 length: 13 residues. The V and J ends lost 6 bases and 3 bases respectively, with 9 bases between them. The CDR3 bases are TGTGCCAGCAGAGCGGGCGACTACAATGAGCAGTTCTTC. Residues: CASRAGDYNEQFF.

This chain joins TRBV20-1 and TRBJ2-2; TRBD2 matches at 13 bases. Germline lookup yields CDR1 DFQATT and CDR2 SNEGSKA (reference sequence). With 4 bases clipped from V and 5 bases from J, the junction kept 7 bases outside the gene matches. The CDR3 consists of 16 residues. Here the CDR3 reads CSAKGLAGVGTGELFF. The CDR3 DNA sequence: TGCAGTGCTAAAGGACTAGCGGGAGTCGGGACCGGGGAGCTGTTTTTT.

The V and J genes are TRBV29-1 and TRBJ2-5, with a weak D call TRBD2 (5 bases). Germline CDR1 is SQVTM and CDR2 is ANQGSEA. The V end was cut by 5 bases, the J end by 5 bases, with 9 bases between. The CDR3 runs to 11 residues. In DNA, the CDR3 is TGCAGCGTTAATGGCGGGGAGACCCAGTACTTC. The encoded protein is CSVNGGETQYF.

This clonotype was recorded at least ten times. Written as DNA, the CDR3 is TGTGCCAGCAGCACCACTAGCGGGGGGGCGACAGATACGCAGTATTTT. Translation gives CASSTTSGGATDTQYF. This chain uses TRBV12-3 or TRBV12-4 with TRBJ2-3, with 13 bases matching TRBD2. This CDR3 contains 16 residues. The ends lost 6 bases at V and 3 bases at J; junction bases unmatched: 6.

The sample holds a few counts of this clonotype. Written as DNA, the CDR3 is TGTGCCAGCAGCTTATATGAGGGTATAGGACCAGATACGCAGTATTTT. It codes for CASSLYEGIGPDTQYF. The V call is TRBV11-2, the J call TRBJ2-3; D may be TRBD2 (5 bases). Trimming removed 2 bases at V and 4 bases at J, with 16 bases between. This CDR3 region has 16 residues. Germline V gene sequence: CDR1 SGHAT, CDR2 FQNNGV.